This T cell receptor (beta chain) was obtained from a study of neoadjuvant anti-PD-1 for oral cavity cancer. Study at large: Nivolumab at 3 mg/kg was mostly given biweekly, three to four doses, pre-surgery. Patients without progression got a fourth dose around day 43.

Trimming took 1 base from V and 5 from J, leaving 10 bases between them. The CDR3 loop spans 14 amino acids. The V gene's germline CDR1 is SGHNT and CDR2 YENEEA. Survey sequencing of tumors mostly used 4.5 to 5 ug DNA, two replicates. The data were produced by immunoSEQ multiplex PCR, yet TCRdb's version contains in-frame clones alone and is incomplete. The table shows 1,400 to 1,500 clones, with about 63% occurring only once. The sample holds a few counts of this clone. The time point denotes: after neoadjuvant nivolumab, at surgical resection. The J gene is TRBJ2-3, the V gene TRBV11-3; no reliable D call. The TCR sequence derives from a person between 40 and 85 years old with oral cavity squamous cell carcinoma. The sequencing here drew on tumor tissue, taken after nivolumab (anti-PD-1) treatment. Written as DNA, the CDR3 is TGTGCCAGCAGCTTAGGGCAGGTAGGAGATACGCAGTATTTT. Its protein is CASSLGQVGDTQYF.